The sequence of this T cell receptor beta chain was determined in a study of blood T cell repertoires in COVID-19. Study-level background: Sites across the United States, Italy and Spain contributed samples from acute and convalescent COVID-19. The analysed material was cDNA or gDNA that came from T cells, B-cell-depleted T cells, or PBMCs.

This clone was seen a single time. Trimming cost V 6 bases and J 3 bases, with 14 bases left between them. The germline CDR1 and CDR2 sequences are MNHEY and SVGAGI. The CDR3 is made up of 15 amino acids. This table comes from immunoSEQ multiplex PCR, and its TCRdb copy is limited to in-frame clones, with some not included. The data hold almost 95,000 clones, with approximately 70% observed a single time. This receptor was obtained from a woman aged 60-75 years in a cohort sampled during active or convalescent COVID-19. V usage is TRBV6-5 and J usage is TRBJ1-4; D unresolved. The specimen sequenced was peripheral blood. The CDR3 region is CASRLGSLSNEKLFF. In DNA form, the CDR3 reads TGTGCCAGCAGACTCGGGTCTCTCTCTAATGAAAAACTGTTTTTT.